Below, 15 T cell receptor beta chains from the same sample are listed, as sequenced in a study of T cell repertoires in cytomegalovirus infection. MiXCR was run by TCRdb on the reads, yielding one entry per CDR3 protein. The sample lists roughly 340,000 distinct CDR3 sequences, around 29% occurring once. Their antigen targets remain unknown. The sample here was cultured PBMCs, taken from culture after CMV antigen stimulation. The receptors were sampled from a human donor in good health (CMV status not recorded). Some clones in this sample may be carry-over from other donors' samples.

The genes are TRBV28 and TRBJ2-1; 9 positions match TRBD2. Germline loops: CDR1 MDHEN, CDR2 SYDVKM. The CDR3 is 16 residues long. V trimming: 4 bases; J trimming: 5 bases; junction bases outside the gene matches: 9. CDR3 sequence: CASSYLLAGKNNEQFF. In nucleotides, the CDR3 is TGTGCCAGCAGTTACCTTCTAGCGGGGAAGAACAATGAGCAGTTCTTC.

The gene calls are TRBV7-3 and TRBJ2-3; TRBD2 matches 9 bases. The CDR3 has 17 residues. CDR1 is SGHTA, CDR2 FQGTGA, per germline. Trimming at V came to 4 bases and at J to 2 bases, leaving 10 bases not matched to a gene. As DNA, the CDR3 is TGTGCCAGCAGCTCGACAGGCGGGAGGGCCTTCACAGATACGCAGTATTTT. The encoded protein is CASSSTGGRAFTDTQYF.

CDR3 DNA: TGTGCCAGCAGCCCGGACCGTGGGGGGCGTCCGGGGAGCCAAGAGACCCAGTACTTC. Protein: CASSPDRGGRPGSQETQYF. The rearrangement uses TRBV6-5 and TRBJ2-5; D may match TRBD1 or TRBD2 (6 bases each). CDR1 and CDR2 (germline): MNHEY, SVGAGI. CDR3 length: 19 residues. V lost 6 bases to trimming and J lost 1 base, with 27 bases between them.

The sample holds a few counts of this clonotype. Its ends do not fully match the called genes, so a read error is possible. V usage is TRBV12-3 or TRBV12-4 and J usage is TRBJ2-4; D remains ambiguous. This CDR3 is built from 11 residues. This CDR3 is CASSLGPAADF. CDR3 coding DNA: TGTGCCAGCAGTTTAGGACCAGCTGCGGACTTC.

A few counts support this clonotype. V is TRBV20-1 and J is TRBJ1-1; D is perhaps TRBD1 (5 bases). Germline assignment: CDR1 DFQATT and CDR2 SNEGSKA (reference sequence). The CDR3 sequence is 17 residues long. V dropped 0 bases and J dropped 5 bases, with 22 bases sitting between them. The CDR3 nucleotides read TGCAGTGCTAGAGATCCCCGGACAAGCCCCCGGGGAACTGAAGCTTTCTTT. Encoded protein: CSARDPRTSPRGTEAFF.

In this sample, this clonotype turned up a few times. The chain combines TRBV7-2 with TRBJ2-2; 10 bases are a match to TRBD2. Trimming took 6 bases from V and 4 from J; bases not matched to a gene: 5. Germline V gene data show CDR1 as SGHTA and CDR2 as FQGNSA. This CDR3 has 15 amino acids. Here the CDR3 DNA reads TGTGCCAGCAGGGCGACTAGCGGGTCCACCGGGGAGCTGTTTTTT. Translated, it gives CASRATSGSTGELFF. Looking up the rest from reference TRBV7-2 and TRBJ2-2 gives the full variable domain: GAGVSQSPSNKVTEKGKDVELRCDPISGHTALYWYRQSLGQGLEFLIYFQGNSAPDKSGLPSDRFSAERTGGSVSTLTIQRTQQEDSAVYLCASRATSGSTGELFFGEGSRLTVL.

This clonotype occurred many times. The V and J genes are TRBV7-2 and TRBJ2-1; TRBD2 matches 9 bases. Trimming cost V 2 bases and J 7 bases; bases outside gene matches: 9. CDR1 and CDR2 from the germline V gene are SGHTA and FQGNSA. The CDR3 loop spans 16 amino acids. CDR3 protein: CASSLPGTSRVNEQFF. CDR3 nucleotides: TGTGCCAGCAGCTTACCCGGGACTAGCCGGGTAAATGAGCAGTTCTTC.

This clonotype was counted between two and nine times. This rearrangement joins TRBV20-1 to TRBJ1-5; a possible D gene is TRBD1 (5 bases). The CDR3 loop spans 10 amino acids. Per germline, CDR1 DFQATT and CDR2 SNEGSKA (reference sequence). V shed 5 bases and J shed 6 bases, with 5 bases lying between them. CDR3 nucleotide sequence: TGCAGTGCTGGGGGTCAGCCCCAGCATTTT. It codes for CSAGGQPQHF.

This clonotype was observed a few times. The rearrangement joins TRBV29-1 to TRBJ2-5, with D perhaps TRBD2 (5 bases). This CDR3 comprises 12 residues. Germline V CDR1 and CDR2: SQVTM, ANQGSEA. V was clipped by 4 bases and J by 2 bases, with 8 bases between them. The CDR3 DNA reads as TGCAGCGTTGTAGCGACACAAGAGACCCAGTACTTC. Translated: CSVVATQETQYF.

This clonotype was observed a single time. V usage is TRBV27 and J usage is TRBJ2-7; tentatively, D is TRBD1 (6 bases). V was clipped by 10 bases and J by 4 bases, with 17 bases between them. CDR1 and CDR2 (germline): MNHEY, SMNVEV (reference sequence). This CDR3 is 13 amino acids long. The DNA of the CDR3 is TGTGCCACCGCGAACCAGGGGCTGTACGAGCAGTACTTC. Translation: CATANQGLYEQYF.

This chain uses TRBV19 with TRBJ2-5, with 7 bases matching TRBD1. The V and J ends lost 8 bases and 3 bases, in that order; junction bases with no gene match: 12. From germline, CDR1 is LNHDA and CDR2 SQIVND (reference sequence). The CDR3 length is 15 residues. CDR3 DNA sequence: TGTGCCAGTGCCAGGGAGACAGGGTTAAAAGAGACCCAGTACTTC. Its translation: CASARETGLKETQYF. The whole variable domain, remainder taken from reference TRBV19 and TRBJ2-5, is DGGITQSPKYLFRKEGQNVTLSCEQNLNHDAMYWYRQDPGQGLRLIYYSQIVNDFQKGDIAEGYSVSREKKESFPLTVTSAQKNPTAFYLCASARETGLKETQYFGPGTRLLVL.

V usage is TRBV5-1 and J usage is TRBJ1-1, with 9 bases lining up with TRBD1. The CDR3 totals 15 residues. Trimming at V came to 4 bases and at J to 4 bases, leaving 8 bases not matched to a gene. From germline, CDR1 is SGHRS and CDR2 YFSETQ. CDR3 protein: CASSPEGTGLTEAFF. CDR3 sequence (DNA): TGCGCCAGCAGCCCAGAAGGGACAGGGCTCACTGAAGCTTTCTTT.

The CDR3 DNA follows: TGTGCCAGCAGCTACTCGGGACTAGCAGGGGGGGGCGATGAGCAGTTCTTC. As protein: CASSYSGLAGGGDEQFF. The chain is built from TRBV7-3 and TRBJ2-1; 9 nucleotides match TRBD2. This CDR3 has 17 residues. V dropped 4 bases and J dropped 8; count of bases not matched to a gene: 15. Germline CDR1 SGHTA, CDR2 FQGTGA.

The rearrangement links TRBV12-3 or TRBV12-4 to TRBJ1-2; 9 bases fit TRBD1. The CDR3 consists of 15 residues. V lost 5 bases to trimming and J lost 4 bases; unmatched junction nucleotides: 8. This CDR3 reads CASSPDRGPLYGYTF. The CDR3 nucleotides read TGTGCCAGCAGTCCGGACAGGGGACCTCTCTATGGCTACACCTTC.

The J gene is TRBJ2-5, the V gene TRBV6-5; D is perhaps TRBD1 or TRBD2 (5 bases each). Germline V gene lookup returns CDR1 MNHEY and CDR2 SVGAGI. Trimming left V 6 bases short and J 2 bases short, with 13 bases between. The CDR3 covers 14 residues. The CDR3 loop is CASRNGDEQETQYF. The CDR3 coding sequence is TGTGCCAGCAGGAACGGGGACGAACAAGAGACCCAGTACTTC.